This T cell receptor (beta chain) was sequenced for a study of read filtering for tumor transcriptome and immune sequencing. Study-level information: Among patients, 17 to 20 were male and about 15 female, aged roughly 45 to 85 (mean roughly 63).

Bone marrow was sampled from every patient at the time of active disease. This clonotype was seen at least ten times. CDR1 LGHDT and CDR2 YNNKEL come from the germline V gene (reference sequence). The CDR3 covers 15 residues. V lost 1 base and J lost 4, with 11 bases in between. The library was built from around 380 ng RNA with molecular barcoded adaptors for alpha/delta and beta/gamma chains. TCRdb reprocessed the reads with MiXCR, giving one entry per CDR3 protein. The table records 30,000 to 35,000 distinct CDR3 sequences, less than 20% of them present only once. What was sequenced was a population of CD138-negative cells sorted from bone marrow. This chain joins TRBV3-1 and TRBJ2-1, with D tentatively TRBD2 (6 bases). The TCR sequence derives from a donor at least 40 years old with multiple myeloma. The DNA of the CDR3 is TGTGCCAGCAGCCAAGGAGCTGGGAGGTACAATGAGCAGTTCTTC. Its protein is CASSQGAGRYNEQFF.